These 5 T cell receptor beta chains share one sample of origin, sequenced in a study of T cells in Graves' hyperthyroidism and ophthalmopathy. Amplification yielded TCR beta CDR3 regions, with RNA transcripts as the source. The HTBI set primed first-round TCR CDR3 RT-PCR. TCRdb reprocessed the multiplex PCR reads via MiXCR and lists one record per CDR3 protein. The table lists around 600,000 distinct CDR3 sequences, approximately 15% of them singletons. Sequenced: blood. The receptors were gathered from a woman in her thirties or forties with Graves' ophthalmopathy.

Many counts were recorded for this clonotype. J is TRBJ2-1 and V is TRBV20-1; 10 nucleotides line up with TRBD2. The ends lost 2 bases at V and 7 bases at J; junction bases unmatched: 2. The V gene's germline CDR1 is DFQATT and CDR2 SNEGSKA (reference sequence). This CDR3 is built from 13 residues. The CDR3 DNA reads TGCAGTGCTAGAAAACTAGCGGGAAATGAGCAGTTCTTC. This gives the protein CSARKLAGNEQFF.

This clonotype came up a few times. The chain links TRBV29-1 to TRBJ1-2, with TRBD1 matching over 11 bases. The CDR3 length is 15 residues. Germline CDR1 reads SQVTM; CDR2 reads ANQGSEA. V shed 6 bases and J 5 bases; nucleotides not matched to a gene: 11. The CDR3 protein is CSVSRGQGARYGYTF. In nucleotides, the CDR3 is TGCAGCGTCTCTCGAGGACAGGGGGCGCGGTATGGCTACACCTTC.

The rearrangement joins TRBV6-1 to TRBJ2-1, with 9 bases lining up with TRBD2. V was clipped by 1 base and J by 7 bases; unmatched bases: 5. The CDR3 is 15 amino acids. Germline assignment: CDR1 MNHNS and CDR2 SASEGT. The CDR3 DNA follows: TGTGCCAGCAGTGAAGGGGCGGGGGGGCGGAATGAGCAGTTCTTC. This gives the protein CASSEGAGGRNEQFF.

The V call is TRBV12-3 or TRBV12-4, the J call TRBJ2-3, with D possibly being TRBD2 (6 bases). Deletions cut 6 bases from V and 0 bases from J, with 19 bases between. This CDR3 region has 17 residues. The CDR3: CASSSSWGAGSTDTQYF. The CDR3 nucleotides read TGTGCCAGCAGCTCCTCCTGGGGAGCGGGTAGCACAGATACGCAGTATTTT.

The rearrangement links TRBV10-3 to TRBJ2-3; possible D gene TRBD2, 5 bases. V lost 3 bases, J lost 4 bases, and 14 bases lay in between. Germline assignment: CDR1 ENHRY and CDR2 SYGVKD. This CDR3 contains 15 residues. The CDR3 reads CAISDLAAGADTQYF. CDR3 nucleotide sequence: TGTGCCATCAGTGACCTAGCTGCCGGTGCAGATACGCAGTATTTT.